This T cell receptor beta chain emerged from a study of blood T cells in healthy people across ages. The study's findings and limits: A strong correlation between TCR beta diversity and naive T cell percentage was seen. In the absence of known donor CMV status, changes in expanded clonotypes were possibly confounded.

A second PCR of 7 to 11 cycles used a sample-barcoded 5' primer and a J-beta primer mix. No fewer than 3 million CDR3-containing paired-end reads came from each sample. Via MiXCR, TCRdb re-called the 5' RACE reads, giving one row per CDR3 protein. The sample shows some 640,000 distinct CDR3 sequences, under 30% of them seen only once. Regarding this clonotype: Its matching antigen is unknown.

This receptor was taken from a woman aged 80 or over in good health. What was sequenced was blood.

The CDR3 DNA is TGTGCCAGCAGCCCCACTCCGCCGGGACAGGGGAGGACTGAAGCTTTCTTT. Translated: CASSPTPPGQGRTEAFF. The genes are TRBV7-3 and TRBJ1-1, with 10 bases lining up with TRBD1. The CDR3 sequence is 17 residues long. V gave up 5 bases and J gave up 5 bases; unmatched junction bases: 14. Germline CDR1 and CDR2: SGHTA and FQGTGA. The complete variable domain, with remaining parts taken from reference TRBV7-3 and TRBJ1-1, reads GAGVSQTPSNKVTEKGKYVELRCDPISGHTALYWYRQSLGQGPEFLIYFQGTGAADDSGLPNDRFFAVRPEGSVSTLKIQRTERGDSAVYLCASSPTPPGQGRTEAFFGQGTRLTVV.